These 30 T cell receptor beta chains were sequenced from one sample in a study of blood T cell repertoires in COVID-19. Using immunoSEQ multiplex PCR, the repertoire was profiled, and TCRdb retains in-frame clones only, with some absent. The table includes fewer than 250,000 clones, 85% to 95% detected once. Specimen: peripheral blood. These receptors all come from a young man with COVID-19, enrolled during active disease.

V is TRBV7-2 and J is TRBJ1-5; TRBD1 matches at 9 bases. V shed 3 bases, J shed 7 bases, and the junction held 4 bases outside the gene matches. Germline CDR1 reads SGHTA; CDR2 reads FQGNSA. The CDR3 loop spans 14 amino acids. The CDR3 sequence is CASSFDRGRQPQHF. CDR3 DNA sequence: TGTGCCAGCAGCTTTGACAGGGGGAGACAGCCCCAGCATTTT.

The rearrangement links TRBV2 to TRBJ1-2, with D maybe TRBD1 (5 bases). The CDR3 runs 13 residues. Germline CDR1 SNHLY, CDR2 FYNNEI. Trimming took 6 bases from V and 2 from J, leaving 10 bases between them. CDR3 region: CASRGRGNYGYTF. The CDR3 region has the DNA TGTGCCAGCAGGGGGAGGGGCAACTATGGCTACACCTTC.

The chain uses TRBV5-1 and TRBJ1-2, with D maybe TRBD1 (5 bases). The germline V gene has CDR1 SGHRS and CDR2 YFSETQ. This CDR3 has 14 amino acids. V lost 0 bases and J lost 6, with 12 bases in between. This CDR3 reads CASSLEGREDGYTF. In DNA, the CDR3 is TGCGCCAGCAGCTTGGAGGGCAGGGAGGATGGCTACACCTTC.

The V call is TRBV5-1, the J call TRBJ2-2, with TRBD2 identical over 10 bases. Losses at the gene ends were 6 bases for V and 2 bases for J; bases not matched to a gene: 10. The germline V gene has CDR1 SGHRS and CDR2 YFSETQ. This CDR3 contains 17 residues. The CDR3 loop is CASTGPSGGDNTGELFF. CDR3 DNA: TGCGCCAGCACCGGGCCTAGCGGGGGTGATAACACCGGGGAGCTGTTTTTT. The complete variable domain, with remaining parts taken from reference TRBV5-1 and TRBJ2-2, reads KAGVTQTPRYLIKTRGQQVTLSCSPISGHRSVSWYQQTPGQGLQFLFEYFSETQRNKGNFPGRFSGRQFSNSRSEMNVSTLELGDSALYLCASTGPSGGDNTGELFFGEGSRLTVL.

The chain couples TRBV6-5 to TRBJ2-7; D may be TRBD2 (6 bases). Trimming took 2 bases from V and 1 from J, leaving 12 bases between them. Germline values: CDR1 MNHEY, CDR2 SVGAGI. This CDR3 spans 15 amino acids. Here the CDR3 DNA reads TGTGCCAGCAGTTACCGGCCTAGCGTTTCCTACGAGCAGTACTTC. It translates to CASSYRPSVSYEQYF.

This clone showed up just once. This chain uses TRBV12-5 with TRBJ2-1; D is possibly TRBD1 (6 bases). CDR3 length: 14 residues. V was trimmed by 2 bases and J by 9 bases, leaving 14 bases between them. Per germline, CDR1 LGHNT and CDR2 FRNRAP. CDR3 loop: CASGLTGWVVEQFF. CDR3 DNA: TGTGCTAGTGGTTTGACAGGGTGGGTGGTTGAGCAGTTCTTC. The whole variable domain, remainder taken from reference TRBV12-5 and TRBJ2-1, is DARVTQTPRHKVTEMGQEVTMRCQPILGHNTVFWYRQTMMQGLELLAYFRNRAPLDDSGMPKDRFSAEMPDATLATLKIQPSEPRDSAVYFCASGLTGWVVEQFFGPGTRLTVL.

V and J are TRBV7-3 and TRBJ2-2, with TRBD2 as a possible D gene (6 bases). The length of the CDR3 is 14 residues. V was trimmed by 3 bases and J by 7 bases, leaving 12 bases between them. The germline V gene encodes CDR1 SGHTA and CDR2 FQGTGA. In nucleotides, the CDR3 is TGTGCCAGCAGCTTTAGCGGTGAGGGCGGGGAGCTGTTTTTT. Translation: CASSFSGEGGELFF.

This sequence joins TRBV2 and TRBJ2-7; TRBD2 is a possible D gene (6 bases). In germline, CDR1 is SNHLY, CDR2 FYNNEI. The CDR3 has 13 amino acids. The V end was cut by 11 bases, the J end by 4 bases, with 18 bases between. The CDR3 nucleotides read TGTGCCGGACGGACGGGGGTAGGGTACGAGCAGTACTTC. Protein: CAGRTGVGYEQYF.

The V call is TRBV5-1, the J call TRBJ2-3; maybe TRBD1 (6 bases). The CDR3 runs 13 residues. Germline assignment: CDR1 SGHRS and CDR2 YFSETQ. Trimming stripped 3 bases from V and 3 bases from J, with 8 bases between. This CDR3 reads CASSSQGTDTQYF. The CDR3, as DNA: TGCGCCAGCAGCTCCCAGGGGACAGATACGCAGTATTTT.

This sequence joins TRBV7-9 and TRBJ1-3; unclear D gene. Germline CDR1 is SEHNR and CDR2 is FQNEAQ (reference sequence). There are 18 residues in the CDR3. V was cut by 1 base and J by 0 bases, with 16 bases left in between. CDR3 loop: CASSLGNRERSSGNTIYF. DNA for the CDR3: TGTGCCAGCAGCTTAGGCAATCGCGAACGGAGCTCTGGAAACACCATATATTTT.

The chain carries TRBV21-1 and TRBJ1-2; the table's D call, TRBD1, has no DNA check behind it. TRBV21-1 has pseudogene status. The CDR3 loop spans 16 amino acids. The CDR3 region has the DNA TGTGCCAGCAGCAAAAGGGGGTGGACCTTTAACTATGGCTACACCTTC. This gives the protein CASSKRGWTFNYGYTF.

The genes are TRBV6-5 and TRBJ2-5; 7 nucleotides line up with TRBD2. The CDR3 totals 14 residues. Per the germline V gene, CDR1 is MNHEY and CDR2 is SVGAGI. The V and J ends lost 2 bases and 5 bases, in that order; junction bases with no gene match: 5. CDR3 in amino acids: CASSYRTRGETQYF. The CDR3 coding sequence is TGTGCCAGCAGTTACCGGACTAGAGGGGAGACCCAGTACTTC.

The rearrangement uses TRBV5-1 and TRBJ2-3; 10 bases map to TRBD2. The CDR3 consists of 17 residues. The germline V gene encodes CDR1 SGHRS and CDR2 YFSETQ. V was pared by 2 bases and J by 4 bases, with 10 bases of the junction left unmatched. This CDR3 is CASSFFKRGGYPDTQYF. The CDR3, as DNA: TGCGCCAGCAGCTTTTTTAAGCGGGGGGGCTACCCAGATACGCAGTATTTT. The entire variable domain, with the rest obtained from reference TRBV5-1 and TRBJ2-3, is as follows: KAGVTQTPRYLIKTRGQQVTLSCSPISGHRSVSWYQQTPGQGLQFLFEYFSETQRNKGNFPGRFSGRQFSNSRSEMNVSTLELGDSALYLCASSFFKRGGYPDTQYFGPGTRLTVL.

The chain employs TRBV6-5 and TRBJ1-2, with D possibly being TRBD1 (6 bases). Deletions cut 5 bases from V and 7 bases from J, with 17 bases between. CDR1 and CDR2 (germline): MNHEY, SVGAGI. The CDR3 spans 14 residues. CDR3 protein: CASSNVGGGSGYTF. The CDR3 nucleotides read TGTGCCAGCAGTAACGTAGGGGGGGGGAGTGGCTACACCTTC.

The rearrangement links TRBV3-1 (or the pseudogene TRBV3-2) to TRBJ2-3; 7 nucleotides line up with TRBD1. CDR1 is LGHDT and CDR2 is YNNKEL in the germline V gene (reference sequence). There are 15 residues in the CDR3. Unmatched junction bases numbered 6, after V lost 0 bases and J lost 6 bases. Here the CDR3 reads CASSQDPDRVDTQYF. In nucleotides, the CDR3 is TGTGCCAGCAGCCAAGATCCCGACAGGGTCGATACGCAGTATTTT.

CDR3 nucleotide sequence: TGTGCCAGCGGACGACAGGGCCTCGCTGAAGCTTTCTTT. Amino acids: CASGRQGLAEAFF. This rearrangement joins TRBV11-2 to TRBJ1-1, with 7 bases fitting TRBD1. Looked up from germline, CDR1 is SGHAT and CDR2 is FQNNGV. With V trimmed by 8 bases and J by 6 bases, 9 bases remained unmatched. The CDR3 is 13 residues long.

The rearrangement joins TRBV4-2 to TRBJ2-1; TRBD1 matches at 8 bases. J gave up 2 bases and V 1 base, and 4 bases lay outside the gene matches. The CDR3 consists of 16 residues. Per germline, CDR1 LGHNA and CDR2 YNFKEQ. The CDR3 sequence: CASSQVSGGTYNEQFF. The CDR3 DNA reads TGTGCCAGCAGCCAAGTGTCAGGGGGCACCTACAATGAGCAGTTCTTC.

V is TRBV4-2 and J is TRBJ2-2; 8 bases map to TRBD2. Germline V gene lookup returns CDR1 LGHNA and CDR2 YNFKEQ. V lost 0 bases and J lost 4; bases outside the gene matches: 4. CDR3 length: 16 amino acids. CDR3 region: CASSQDPSGGTGELFF. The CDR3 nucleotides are TGTGCCAGCAGCCAAGATCCCAGCGGGGGCACCGGGGAGCTGTTTTTT.

CDR3 loop: CASSLVPAVTEAFF. In DNA, the CDR3 is TGTGCCAGCAGCTTAGTCCCGGCGGTCACTGAAGCTTTCTTT. The chain combines TRBV7-2 with TRBJ1-1; D not resolved. CDR1 SGHTA and CDR2 FQGNSA come from the germline V gene. Between the trimmed V and J ends, which lost 1 base and 4 bases, there was a span of 10 bases. The CDR3 runs 14 residues.

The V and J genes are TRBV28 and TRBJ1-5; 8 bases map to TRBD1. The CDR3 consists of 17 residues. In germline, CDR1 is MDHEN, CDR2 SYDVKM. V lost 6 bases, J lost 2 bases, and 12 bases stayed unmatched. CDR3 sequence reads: CASSPGQVPVGNQPQHF. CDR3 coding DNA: TGTGCCAGCAGCCCGGGACAGGTACCCGTAGGCAATCAGCCCCAGCATTTT.

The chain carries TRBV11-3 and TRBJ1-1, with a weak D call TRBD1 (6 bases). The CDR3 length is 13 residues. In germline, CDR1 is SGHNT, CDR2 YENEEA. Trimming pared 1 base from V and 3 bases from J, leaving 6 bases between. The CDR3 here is CASSLGQDTEAFF. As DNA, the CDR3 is TGTGCCAGCAGCTTAGGACAGGACACTGAAGCTTTCTTT.

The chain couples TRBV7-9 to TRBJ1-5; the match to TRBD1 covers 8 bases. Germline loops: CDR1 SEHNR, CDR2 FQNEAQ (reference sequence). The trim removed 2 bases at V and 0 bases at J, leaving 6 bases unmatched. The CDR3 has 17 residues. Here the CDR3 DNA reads TGTGCCAGCAGCTTATACAGGGGGGGTTATAGCAATCAGCCCCAGCATTTT. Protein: CASSLYRGGYSNQPQHF.

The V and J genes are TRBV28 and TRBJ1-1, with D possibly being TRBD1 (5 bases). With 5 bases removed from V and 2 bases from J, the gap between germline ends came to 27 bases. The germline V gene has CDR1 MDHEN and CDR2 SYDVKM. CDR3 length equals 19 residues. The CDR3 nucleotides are TGTGCCAGCAGTCCCCCGGATCAGGGATTCCCCAATTTAAACACTGAAGCTTTCTTT. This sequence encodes CASSPPDQGFPNLNTEAFF.

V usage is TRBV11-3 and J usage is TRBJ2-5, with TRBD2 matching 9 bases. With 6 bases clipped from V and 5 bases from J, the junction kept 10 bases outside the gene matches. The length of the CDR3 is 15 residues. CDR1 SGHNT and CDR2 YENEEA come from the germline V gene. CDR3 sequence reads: CASSSGGTGWETQYF. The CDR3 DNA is TGTGCCAGCAGTAGCGGGGGAACCGGGTGGGAGACCCAGTACTTC.

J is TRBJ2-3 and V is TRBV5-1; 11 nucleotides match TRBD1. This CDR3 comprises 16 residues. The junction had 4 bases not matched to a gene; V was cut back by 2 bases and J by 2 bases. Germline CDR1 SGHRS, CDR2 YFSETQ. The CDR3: CASSFGTGGITDTQYF. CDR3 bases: TGCGCCAGCAGCTTCGGGACAGGGGGTATCACAGATACGCAGTATTTT.

Written as DNA, the CDR3 is TGTGCCAGCAGTTTCTCAGAGGGCCACTATGGCTACACCTTC. It yields the protein CASSFSEGHYGYTF. The chain joins TRBV27 to TRBJ1-2, with D unclear. Trimming took 3 bases from V and 3 from J, leaving 11 bases between them. CDR3 size: 14 residues. CDR1 and CDR2 from the germline V gene are MNHEY and SMNVEV (reference sequence).

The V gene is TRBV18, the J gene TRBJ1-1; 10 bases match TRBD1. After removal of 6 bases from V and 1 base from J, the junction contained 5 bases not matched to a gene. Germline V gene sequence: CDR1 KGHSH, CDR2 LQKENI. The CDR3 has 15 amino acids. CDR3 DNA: TGTGCCAGCTCCCGGGGACAGGGGACGAACACTGAAGCTTTCTTT. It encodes CASSRGQGTNTEAFF.

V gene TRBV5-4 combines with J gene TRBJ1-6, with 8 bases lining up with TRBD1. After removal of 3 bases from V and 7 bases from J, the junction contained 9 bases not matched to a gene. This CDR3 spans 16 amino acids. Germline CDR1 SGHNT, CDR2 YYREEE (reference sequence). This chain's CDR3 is CASSSPSDRVNSPLHF. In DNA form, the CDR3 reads TGTGCCAGCAGCTCTCCCTCGGACAGGGTAAATTCACCCCTCCACTTT.

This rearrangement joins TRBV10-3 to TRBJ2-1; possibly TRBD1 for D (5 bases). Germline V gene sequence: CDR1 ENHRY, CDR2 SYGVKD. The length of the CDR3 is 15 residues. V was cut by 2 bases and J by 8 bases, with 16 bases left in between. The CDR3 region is CAISERQGRRDEQFF. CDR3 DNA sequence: TGTGCCATCAGTGAGCGGCAGGGTCGTAGGGATGAGCAGTTCTTC.

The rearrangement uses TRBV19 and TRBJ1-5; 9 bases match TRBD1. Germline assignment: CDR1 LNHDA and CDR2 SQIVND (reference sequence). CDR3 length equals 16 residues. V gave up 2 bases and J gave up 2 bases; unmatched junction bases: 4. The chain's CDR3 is CASSIRDRAGNQPQHF. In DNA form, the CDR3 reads TGTGCCAGTAGTATACGGGACAGGGCAGGCAATCAGCCCCAGCATTTT.